These T cell receptor beta chains were read from a single sample in a study of identical twins. TCRdb reanalysed the 5' RACE reads using MiXCR and keeps one entry per CDR3 protein. The table shows about 220,000 distinct CDR3 sequences, with 7.5% occurring only once. A further study also used this sample, focusing on yellow fever vaccine responses in identical twins.

The material sequenced was CD8+ T cells sorted from blood. All receptors come from a woman aged 18 to 35 in good health. The CDR3 runs from the conserved cysteine through the conserved F or W. Each record gives: D gene, V gene, J gene, clone size, CDR3 DNA, CDR3 protein. A D gene is named only where the DNA matches it firmly. Expanded clones are given a class, and other clones once, few, many or no size at all.

D: -
V: TRBV12-3/TRBV12-4
J: TRBJ1-1
size: many
DNA: TGTGCCAGCATCCAGCAGTCTGAAGCTTTCTTT
CDR3: CASIQQSEAFF

D: TRBD2
V: TRBV20-1
J: TRBJ2-1
size: many
DNA: TGCAGTGCCCTGGGACTAGCGGACGGCTACAATGAGCAGTTCTTC
CDR3: CSALGLADGYNEQFF

D: -
V: TRBV29-1
J: TRBJ2-2
size: -
DNA: TGCAGCGTTTTGGCCATCGGGACAACGAACACCGGGGAGCTGTTTTTT
CDR3: CSVLAIGTTNTGELFF

D: TRBD1
V: TRBV6-4
J: TRBJ1-5
size: many
DNA: TGTGCCAGCAGTACAGGGGGGGGTCAGCCCCAGCATTTT
CDR3: CASSTGGGQPQHF

D: TRBD2
V: TRBV29-1
J: TRBJ2-2
size: -
DNA: TGCAGCGTTGTTTGGACTAGTGCCGGGGAGCTGTTTTTT
CDR3: CSVVWTSAGELFF

D: -
V: TRBV7-8
J: TRBJ2-3
size: few
DNA: TGTGCCAGCAGCTCGAAGGGGGGGAAAAAACACACAGATACGCAGTATTTT
CDR3: CASSSKGGKKHTDTQYF

D: TRBD1
V: TRBV29-1
J: TRBJ1-2
size: -
DNA: TGCAGCGTTGTGGGGGACAGGGTAGGTTTGGATGGCTACACCTTC
CDR3: CSVVGDRVGLDGYTF

D: TRBD2
V: TRBV3-1
J: TRBJ2-1
size: -
DNA: TGTGCCAGCAGCCAAGATCTAAGCGGGAGCTACAATGAGCAGTTCTTC
CDR3: CASSQDLSGSYNEQFF

D: -
V: TRBV7-6
J: TRBJ2-5
size: few
DNA: TGTGCCAGCAGCTTAGCGCTGACAGCCAAAGAGACCCAGTACTTC
CDR3: CASSLALTAKETQYF

D: -
V: TRBV28
J: TRBJ2-3
size: few
DNA: TGTGCCAGCAGTGCACGAGGGGCAACAGATACGCAGTATTTT
CDR3: CASSARGATDTQYF

D: -
V: TRBV24-1
J: TRBJ1-4
size: -
DNA: TGTGCCACCAGTGATGCGGGTGGGGAAAAACTGTTTTTT
CDR3: CATSDAGGEKLFF

D: -
V: TRBV13
J: TRBJ1-4
size: -
DNA: TGTGCCAGCAGCCTAGGTTGGTCTAATGAAAAACTGTTTTTT
CDR3: CASSLGWSNEKLFF

D: -
V: TRBV14
J: TRBJ2-3
size: many
DNA: TGTGCCAGCAGCCCCTGGGGGGCAGATACGCAGTATTTT
CDR3: CASSPWGADTQYF

D: -
V: TRBV5-1
J: TRBJ2-1
size: many
DNA: TGCGCCAGCAGCTTGATAACGACTAGTGATGAGCAGTTCTTC
CDR3: CASSLITTSDEQFF

D: TRBD2
V: TRBV20-1
J: TRBJ2-7
size: few
DNA: TGCAGTGCTGGACTAGCCGATTTAGTGGAGTACTTC
CDR3: CSAGLADLVEYF

D: -
V: TRBV28
J: TRBJ1-5
size: -
DNA: TGTGCCAGCAGTAACCCGGGGGGTCAGCCCCAGCATTTT
CDR3: CASSNPGGQPQHF

D: -
V: TRBV28
J: TRBJ2-5
size: few
DNA: TGTGCCAGCAGTTTAGAGAGGGTCCAAGAGACCCAGTACTTC
CDR3: CASSLERVQETQYF

D: -
V: TRBV5-1
J: TRBJ2-7
size: few
DNA: TGCGCCAGCAGCTTGGGAGATGCGTACTCCTACGAGCAGTACTTC
CDR3: CASSLGDAYSYEQYF

D: TRBD2
V: TRBV7-3
J: TRBJ2-5
size: many
DNA: TGTGCCAGCAGCTTAAAAGGACTAGCGGGTACGGAGACCCAGTACTTC
CDR3: CASSLKGLAGTETQYF

D: -
V: TRBV6-5
J: TRBJ2-3
size: many
DNA: TGTGCCAGCAGTTACTCTGCAGGGAGGATAGATACGCAGTATTTT
CDR3: CASSYSAGRIDTQYF

D: TRBD2
V: TRBV7-2
J: TRBJ2-4
size: many
DNA: TGTGCCAGCAGCGCCCGACTAGCGGGGGTAGACAAAAACATTCAGTACTTC
CDR3: CASSARLAGVDKNIQYF

D: -
V: TRBV2
J: TRBJ2-1
size: many
DNA: TGTGCCAGCAGTGCCCGGGACTTCTCCTACAATGAGCAGTTCTTC
CDR3: CASSARDFSYNEQFF

D: -
V: TRBV27
J: TRBJ1-5
size: many
DNA: TGTGCCAGCAGTTTAGGGGACACCGGTTGGCCCCAGCATTTT
CDR3: CASSLGDTGWPQHF

D: -
V: TRBV11-2
J: TRBJ2-1
size: -
DNA: TGTGCCACGATGGAACTACGGGAGATCGGGGACAATGAGCAGTTCTTC
CDR3: CATMELREIGDNEQFF

D: TRBD1
V: TRBV12-3/TRBV12-4
J: TRBJ2-1
size: many
DNA: TGTGCCAGCAGTTTCGGACAGGGGACGAATGAGCAGTTCTTC
CDR3: CASSFGQGTNEQFF

D: TRBD2
V: TRBV6-5
J: TRBJ2-5
size: few
DNA: TGTGCCAGCAGTTCTAGCGGGCTTCAAGAGACCCAGTACTTC
CDR3: CASSSSGLQETQYF

D: -
V: TRBV5-6
J: TRBJ2-2
size: few
DNA: TGTGCCAGCAGCTTGGCAGGGGATGTCGGGGAGCTGTTTTTT
CDR3: CASSLAGDVGELFF